This entry features one T cell receptor beta chain sequence. Library construction for TCR beta used iRepertoire HTBI primers and Arm-PCR of CDR3 regions. One entry per CDR3 protein results from TCRdb running MiXCR on the multiplex PCR reads. Seen here are roughly 380,000 distinct CDR3 sequences, approximately 16% observed once, and the top ten hold approximately 30%. The data were taken from a study of regulatory T cells in long-lasting Graves disease. This sample's time point: newly diagnosed GD, antithyroid drugs for less than 3 months. TCR sequences were obtained from RNA taken from PBMCs. The same data also went into a second study, on T cells in Graves' hyperthyroidism and ophthalmopathy.

The sample here was peripheral blood mononuclear cells (PBMCs), taken at new diagnosis, from a patient treated with antithyroid drugs. This TCR came from a man aged 40-50 years with Graves disease.

The DNA for the CDR3 is TGCGCCAGCAGAACGGACAGAACTGAGCAGTTCTTC. This gives the protein CASRTDRTEQFF. The chain couples TRBV5-1 to TRBJ2-1; D is possibly TRBD1 (6 bases). Germline V CDR1 and CDR2: SGHRS, YFSETQ. V was clipped by 5 bases and J by 9 bases, with 12 bases between them. The CDR3 totals 12 residues.